One sample yielded the 11 T cell receptor beta chains listed below, sequenced in a study of shared clonotypes between healthy human individuals. Naivety among CD8 cells was defined by CD45RO negativity and positive CCR7 selection, thereby excluding terminally differentiated effector memory CD45RA+ cells. The protocol was immunoSEQ multiplex PCR, while the TCRdb copy is restricted to in-frame clones and leaves out a portion. Of fewer than 1 million clones listed, 90% to 98% are singletons. The sequenced material came from naive CD8+ T cells sorted from blood. The source of these receptors is a man younger than 40 in good health.

The chain combines TRBV21-1 with TRBJ2-3; TRBD1, the D gene given by the table, was not confirmed from the DNA. TRBV21-1 is reported as a pseudogene. The CDR3 runs 24 residues. CDR3 nucleotides: TGTGCCAGCAGGACCAAATCCAGACAGGGTGATGGGGAACTGGAACTCGCGGCCCCAAATACGCAGTATTTT. Translating gives CASRTKSRQGDGELELAAPNTQYF.

This rearrangement joins TRBV6-6 to TRBJ1-4; a possible D gene is TRBD1 (6 bases). V was pared by 4 bases and J by 0 bases, with 9 bases between. CDR1 is MNHNY, CDR2 SVGAGI, per germline (reference sequence). This CDR3 has 15 residues. In DNA, the CDR3 is TGTGCCAGCAGTTCCCGGACAGCAACTAATGAAAAACTGTTTTTT. Translation gives CASSSRTATNEKLFF.

The chain links TRBV23-1 to TRBJ1-3; unclear D gene. TRBV23-1 is placed among ORFs of uncertain function. The germline V and J ends were trimmed by 0 bases and 2 bases, with 8 bases remaining between them. This CDR3 has 15 residues. CDR3 sequence (DNA): TGCGCCAGCAGTCAATCGCCCGTCGCTGGAAACACCATATATTTT. Its protein product is CASSQSPVAGNTIYF.

The V gene is TRBV7-6, the J gene TRBJ2-2; D is perhaps TRBD2 (5 bases). CDR1 SGHVS and CDR2 FNYEAQ come from the germline V gene. This CDR3 spans 17 amino acids. V lost 1 base and J lost 4, with 16 bases in between. The CDR3 nucleotides read TGTGCCAGCAGCTTAGTTAGATCTGGGAGTATCACCGGGGAGCTGTTTTTT. It codes for CASSLVRSGSITGELFF.

This chain joins TRBV7-9 and TRBJ2-1; TRBD2 matches 7 bases. V gave up 5 bases and J gave up 8 bases; unmatched junction bases: 12. The V gene's germline CDR1 is SEHNR and CDR2 FQNEAQ (reference sequence). This CDR3 is built from 15 residues. DNA of the CDR3: TGTGCCAGCAGCCACAGACAGCGGGAAGTCGATGAGCAGTTCTTC. It yields the protein CASSHRQREVDEQFF.

The V call is TRBV29-1, the J call TRBJ1-1; TRBD1 is a possible D gene (5 bases). Trimming removed 6 bases at V and 0 bases at J, with 14 bases between. The CDR3 loop spans 14 amino acids. Germline V gene sequence: CDR1 SQVTM, CDR2 ANQGSEA. The CDR3: CSVGPQRMNTEAFF. The CDR3 DNA reads TGCAGCGTGGGACCGCAGCGCATGAACACTGAAGCTTTCTTT.

V gene TRBV2 combines with J gene TRBJ2-5; 8 bases line up with TRBD2. The V gene end was trimmed by 7 bases and the J gene end by 2 bases; junction bases not matched to a gene: 9. Germline V gene lookup returns CDR1 SNHLY and CDR2 FYNNEI. CDR3 size: 15 residues. CDR3 sequence: CASKPSLAGQETQYF. In DNA, the CDR3 is TGTGCCAGCAAGCCCTCCCTAGCGGGTCAAGAGACCCAGTACTTC.

As to this clone: The same CDR3 is also encoded by other DNA sequences in this sample. V and J are TRBV27 and TRBJ2-7; possibly TRBD1 for D (5 bases). Deletions cut 6 bases from V and 0 bases from J, with 9 bases between. CDR1 is MNHEY, CDR2 SMNVEV, per germline (reference sequence). The CDR3 is made up of 13 amino acids. CDR3 nucleotides: TGTGCCAGCAGATACAGGAGCTCCTACGAGCAGTACTTC. Encoded protein: CASRYRSSYEQYF.

This clone was counted only a few times. The chain has TRBV10-2 and TRBJ2-7, with unresolved D. Trimming removed 6 bases from V and 4 bases from J, with 7 bases in between. The germline CDR1 and CDR2 sequences are WSHSY and SAAADI. This CDR3 contains 11 residues. CDR3: CASRYGYEQYF. CDR3 nucleotide sequence: TGCGCCAGCAGGTACGGTTACGAGCAGTACTTC.

This chain connects TRBV29-1 to TRBJ2-7, with unresolved D. CDR3 length equals 13 residues. V lost 2 bases to trimming and J lost 2 bases, with 10 bases between them. Germline V gives CDR1 SQVTM, CDR2 ANQGSEA. CDR3 sequence (DNA): TGCAGCGTTGAACAGGATGCCCCCTACGAGCAGTACTTC. Translating it yields CSVEQDAPYEQYF.

The CDR3 here is CASSSGTSGTQETQYF. CDR3 nucleotide sequence: TGTGCCAGCAGTTCGGGAACTAGCGGGACCCAAGAGACCCAGTACTTC. J is TRBJ2-5 and V is TRBV27; the match to TRBD2 covers 10 bases. J was trimmed by 1 base and V by 4 bases; bases with no gene match: 6. The germline V gene has CDR1 MNHEY and CDR2 SMNVEV (reference sequence). There are 16 residues in the CDR3.